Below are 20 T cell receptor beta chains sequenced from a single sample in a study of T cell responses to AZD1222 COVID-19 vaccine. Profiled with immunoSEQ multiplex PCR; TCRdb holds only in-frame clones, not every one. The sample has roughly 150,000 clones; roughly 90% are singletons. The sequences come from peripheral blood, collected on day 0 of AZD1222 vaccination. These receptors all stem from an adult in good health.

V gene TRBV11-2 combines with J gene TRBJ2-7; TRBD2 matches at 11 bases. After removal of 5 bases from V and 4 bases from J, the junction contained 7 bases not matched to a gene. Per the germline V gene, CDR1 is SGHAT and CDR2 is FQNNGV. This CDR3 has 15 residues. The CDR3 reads CASSRGSGRAYEQYF. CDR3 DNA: TGTGCCAGCAGCCGGGGTAGCGGGAGGGCTTACGAGCAGTACTTC.

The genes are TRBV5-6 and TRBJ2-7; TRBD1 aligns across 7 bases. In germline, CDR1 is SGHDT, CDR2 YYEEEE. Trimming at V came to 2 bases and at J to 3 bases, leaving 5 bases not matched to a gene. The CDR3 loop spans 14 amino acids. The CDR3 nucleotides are TGTGCCAGCAGCTTTCGATGGGACAGCTACGAGCAGTACTTC. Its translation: CASSFRWDSYEQYF.

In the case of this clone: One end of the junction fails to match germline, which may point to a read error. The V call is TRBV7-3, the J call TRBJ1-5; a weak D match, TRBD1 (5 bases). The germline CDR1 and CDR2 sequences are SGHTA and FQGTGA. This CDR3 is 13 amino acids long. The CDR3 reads CASSLTRDQPQHF. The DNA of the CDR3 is TGTGCCAGCAGCTTAACCAGGGATCAACCCCAGCATTTT.

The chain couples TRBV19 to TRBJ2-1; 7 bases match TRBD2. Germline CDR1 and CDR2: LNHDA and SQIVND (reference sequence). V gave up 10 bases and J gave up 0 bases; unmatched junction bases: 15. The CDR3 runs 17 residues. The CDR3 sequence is CATRDLLAVSSYNEQFF. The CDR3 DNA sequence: TGTGCCACCAGGGATCTTCTAGCGGTGAGCTCCTACAATGAGCAGTTCTTC.

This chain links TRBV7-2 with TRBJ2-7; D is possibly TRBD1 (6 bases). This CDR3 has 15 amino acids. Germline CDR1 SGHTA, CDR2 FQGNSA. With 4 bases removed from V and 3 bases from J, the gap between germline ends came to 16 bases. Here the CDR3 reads CASSSQPGHYYEQYF. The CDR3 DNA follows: TGTGCCAGCAGCTCGCAACCGGGACACTACTACGAGCAGTACTTC.

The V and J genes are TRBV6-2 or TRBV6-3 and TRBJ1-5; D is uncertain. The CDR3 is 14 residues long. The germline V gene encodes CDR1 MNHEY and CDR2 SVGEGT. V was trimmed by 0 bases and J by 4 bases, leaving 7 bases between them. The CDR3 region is CASSYSNRNQPQHF. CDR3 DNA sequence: TGTGCCAGCAGTTACTCGAACAGAAATCAGCCCCAGCATTTT.

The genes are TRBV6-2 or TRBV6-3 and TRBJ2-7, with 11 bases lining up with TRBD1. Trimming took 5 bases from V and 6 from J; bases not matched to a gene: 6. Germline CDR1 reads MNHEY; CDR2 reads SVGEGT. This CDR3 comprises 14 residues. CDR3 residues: CASSRGTGGGEQYF. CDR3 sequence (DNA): TGTGCCAGCAGTCGCGGGACAGGGGGAGGCGAGCAGTACTTC.

The CDR3 reads CASSSDYSSPYEQYF. The CDR3 bases are TGTGCCAGCAGCTCAGACTATTCCTCACCCTACGAGCAGTACTTC. The chain is built from TRBV7-2 and TRBJ2-7; TRBD2 might be the D (5 bases). This CDR3 is built from 15 residues. In germline, CDR1 is SGHTA, CDR2 FQGNSA. V dropped 4 bases and J dropped 2 bases, with 15 bases sitting between them.

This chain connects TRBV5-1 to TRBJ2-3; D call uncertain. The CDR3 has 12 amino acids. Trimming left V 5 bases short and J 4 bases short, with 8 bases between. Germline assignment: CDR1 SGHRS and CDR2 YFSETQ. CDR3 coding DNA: TGCGCCAGCAGGTTAGACTCAGATACGCAGTATTTT. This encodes CASRLDSDTQYF.

CDR3 DNA sequence: TGTGCCAGCAGTTCCGCAGGACAGGTCGCAGGGCCCCAGCATTTT. Amino acid sequence: CASSSAGQVAGPQHF. The chain carries TRBV6-2 or TRBV6-3 and TRBJ1-5; 7 nucleotides align to TRBD1. The V and J ends lost 4 bases and 9 bases, in that order; junction bases with no gene match: 12. The germline CDR1 and CDR2 sequences are MNHEY and SVGEGT. This CDR3 is built from 15 residues.

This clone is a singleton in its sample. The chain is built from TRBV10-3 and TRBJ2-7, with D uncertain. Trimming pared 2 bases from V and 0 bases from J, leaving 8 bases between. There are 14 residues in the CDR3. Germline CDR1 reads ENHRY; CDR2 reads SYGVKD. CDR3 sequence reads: CAISERKSSYEQYF. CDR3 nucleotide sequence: TGTGCCATCAGTGAGCGCAAGAGCTCCTACGAGCAGTACTTC.

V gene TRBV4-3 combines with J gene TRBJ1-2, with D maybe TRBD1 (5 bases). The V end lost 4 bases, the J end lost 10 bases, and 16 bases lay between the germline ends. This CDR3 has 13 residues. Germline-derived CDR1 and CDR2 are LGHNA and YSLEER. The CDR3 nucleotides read TGCGCCAGCAGCCGAAGAGGGCAGGGAGCCTACACCTTC. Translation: CASSRRGQGAYTF.

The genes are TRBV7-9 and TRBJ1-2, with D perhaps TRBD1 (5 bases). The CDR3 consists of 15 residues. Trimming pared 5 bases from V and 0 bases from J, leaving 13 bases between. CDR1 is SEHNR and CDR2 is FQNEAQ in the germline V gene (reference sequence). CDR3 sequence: CASSLDRIANYGYTF. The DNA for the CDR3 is TGTGCCAGCAGCCTAGACAGAATAGCTAACTATGGCTACACCTTC.

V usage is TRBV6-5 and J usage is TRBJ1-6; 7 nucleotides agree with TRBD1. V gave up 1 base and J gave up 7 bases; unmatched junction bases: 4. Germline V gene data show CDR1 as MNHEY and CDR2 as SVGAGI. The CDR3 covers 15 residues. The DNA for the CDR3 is TGTGCCAGCAGTTACTTCCCGGGACAGAATTCACCCCTCCACTTT. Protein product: CASSYFPGQNSPLHF.

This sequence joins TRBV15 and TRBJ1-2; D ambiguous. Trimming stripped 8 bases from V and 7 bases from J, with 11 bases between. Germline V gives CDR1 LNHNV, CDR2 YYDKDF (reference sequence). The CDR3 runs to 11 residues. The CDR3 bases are TGTGCCACCCTTGACCCAGCTGGCTACACCTTC. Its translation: CATLDPAGYTF.

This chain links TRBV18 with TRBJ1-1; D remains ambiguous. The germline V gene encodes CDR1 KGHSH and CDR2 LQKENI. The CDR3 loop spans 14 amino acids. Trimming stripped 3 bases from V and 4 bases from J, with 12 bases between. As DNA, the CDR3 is TGTGCCAGCTCACCCCGGGGAAGGGTCACTGAAGCTTTCTTT. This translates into CASSPRGRVTEAFF.

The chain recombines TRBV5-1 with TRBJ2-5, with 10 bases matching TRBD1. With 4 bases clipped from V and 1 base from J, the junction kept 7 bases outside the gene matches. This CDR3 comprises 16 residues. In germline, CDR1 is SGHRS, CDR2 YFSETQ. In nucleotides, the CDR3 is TGCGCCAGCAGCGGCGGGACAGGGGCGCTCCAAGAGACCCAGTACTTC. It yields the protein CASSGGTGALQETQYF.

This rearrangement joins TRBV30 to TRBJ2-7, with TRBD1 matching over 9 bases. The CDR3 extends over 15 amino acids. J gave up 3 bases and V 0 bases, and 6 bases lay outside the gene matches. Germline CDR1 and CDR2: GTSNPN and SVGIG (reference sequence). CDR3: CAWSVGTGIVYEQYF. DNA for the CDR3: TGTGCCTGGAGTGTAGGGACAGGGATCGTCTACGAGCAGTACTTC. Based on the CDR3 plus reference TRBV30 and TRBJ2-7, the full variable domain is SQTIHQWPATLVQPVGSPLSLECTVEGTSNPNLYWYRQAAGRGLQLLFYSVGIGQISSEVPQNLSASRPQDRQFILSSKKLLLSDSGFYLCAWSVGTGIVYEQYFGPGTRLTVT.

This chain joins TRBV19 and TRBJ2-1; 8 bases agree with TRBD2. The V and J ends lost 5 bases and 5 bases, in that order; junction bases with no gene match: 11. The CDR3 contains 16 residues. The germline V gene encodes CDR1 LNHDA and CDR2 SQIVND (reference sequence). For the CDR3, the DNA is TGTGCCAGTAGTTCTCGGAGACTAGCGCTCGACAATGAGCAGTTCTTC. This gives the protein CASSSRRLALDNEQFF.

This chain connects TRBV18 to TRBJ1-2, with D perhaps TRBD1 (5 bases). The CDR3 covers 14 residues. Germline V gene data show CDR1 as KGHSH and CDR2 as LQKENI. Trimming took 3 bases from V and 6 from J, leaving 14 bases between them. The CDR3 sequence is CASSPQTVSDGYTF. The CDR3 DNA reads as TGTGCCAGCTCACCTCAGACAGTCTCGGATGGCTACACCTTC.